The 23 T cell receptor beta chains given below trace back to one sample, sequenced in a study of regulatory and conventional T cells in RAG deficiency. Repertoires were generated with immunoSEQ multiplex PCR, while TCRdb's copy carries only in-frame clones and drops some. The table includes about 8,500 clones, 80% detected once. These data also featured in a second study, about regulatory T cells. That report adds: The PCR used 52 TRBV and 13 TRBJ primers.

Sequencing used CD8+ T cells sorted from blood. These receptor sequences come from a human donor in good health.

This clone was recorded only once. The chain carries TRBV10-1 and TRBJ2-3; perhaps TRBD2 as D (6 bases). Germline-derived CDR1 and CDR2 are WNHNN and SYGVQD (reference sequence). The ends were cut back, 5 bases at V and 3 bases at J, with 9 bases in the middle. This CDR3 comprises 13 residues. This CDR3 is CASSPTSTDTQYF. In DNA form, the CDR3 reads TGCGCCAGCAGTCCGACTAGTACAGATACGCAGTATTTT.

This clone has just a few counts. This chain joins TRBV27 and TRBJ2-7; TRBD1 agrees at 7 bases. This CDR3 has 14 amino acids. Unmatched junction bases numbered 4, after V lost 5 bases and J lost 0 bases. CDR1 is MNHEY and CDR2 is SMNVEV in the germline V gene (reference sequence). CDR3 protein: CASSPQGFSYEQYF. CDR3 sequence (DNA): TGTGCCAGCAGTCCACAGGGGTTCTCCTACGAGCAGTACTTC.

The rearrangement links TRBV28 to TRBJ1-4; 12 nucleotides match TRBD1. Germline values: CDR1 MDHEN, CDR2 SYDVKM. V gave up 6 bases and J gave up 2 bases; unmatched junction bases: 4. This CDR3 comprises 16 residues. The CDR3 is CASRTGTGGTNEKLFF. For the CDR3, the DNA is TGTGCCAGCAGGACCGGGACAGGGGGCACTAATGAAAAACTGTTTTTT. The variable domain in full, completed from reference TRBV28 and TRBJ1-4, reads DVKVTQSSRYLVKRTGEKVFLECVQDMDHENMFWYRQDPGLGLRLIYFSYDVKMKEKGDIPEGYSVSREKKERFSLILESASTNQTSMYLCASRTGTGGTNEKLFFGSGTQLSVL.

This clone is medium-sized by share. The CDR3 sequence is CASSRTSVYNEQFF. The CDR3 DNA sequence: TGTGCCAGCAGTAGGACTAGCGTCTACAATGAGCAGTTCTTC. V gene TRBV6-5 combines with J gene TRBJ2-1; 9 nucleotides align to TRBD2. V shed 5 bases, J shed 3 bases, and the junction held 2 bases outside the gene matches. CDR1 is MNHEY and CDR2 is SVGAGI in the germline V gene. CDR3 length: 14 amino acids.

V gene TRBV14 combines with J gene TRBJ2-1; D is possibly TRBD1 or TRBD2 (6 bases each). The CDR3 has 16 residues. V shed 0 bases and J shed 8 bases, with 17 bases lying between them. Germline lookup yields CDR1 SGHDN and CDR2 FVKESK. CDR3 sequence (DNA): TGTGCCAGCAGCCAAGATCGGTGGGGGGCAGGGGATGAGCAGTTCTTC. Translating gives CASSQDRWGAGDEQFF.

The chain has TRBV27 and TRBJ2-7, with TRBD1 matching 7 bases. V lost 8 bases and J lost 2; bases outside the gene matches: 12. The CDR3 sequence is 15 residues long. Looked up from germline, CDR1 is MNHEY and CDR2 is SMNVEV (reference sequence). This chain's CDR3 is CASREELGTAYEQYF. The DNA for the CDR3 is TGTGCCAGCCGAGAAGAACTCGGGACAGCCTACGAGCAGTACTTC.

This clone was found a few times. The chain combines TRBV13 with TRBJ1-1; the D gene is possibly TRBD1 (5 bases). Germline V lookup: CDR1 PRHDT, CDR2 FYEKMQ (reference sequence). This CDR3 has 12 residues. Trimming cost V 6 bases and J 5 bases, with 10 bases left between them. CDR3 region: CASSGEGTEAFF. DNA for the CDR3: TGTGCCAGCAGTGGGGAGGGGACTGAAGCTTTCTTT. The full variable domain, with the rest looked up from reference TRBV13 and TRBJ1-1, is AAGVIQSPRHLIKEKRETATLKCYPIPRHDTVYWYQQGPGQDPQFLISFYEKMQSDKGSIPDRFSAQQFSDYHSELNMSSLELGDSALYFCASSGEGTEAFFGQGTRLTVV.

This rearrangement joins TRBV19 to TRBJ2-5; 9 nucleotides agree with TRBD2. With 5 bases clipped from V and 4 bases from J, the junction kept 8 bases outside the gene matches. Germline-derived CDR1 and CDR2 are LNHDA and SQIVND (reference sequence). This CDR3 has 15 residues. The CDR3 DNA follows: TGTGCCAGTAGTTTTAGCGGGAGTGGGGCAGAGACCCAGTACTTC. It encodes CASSFSGSGAETQYF. The entire variable domain, with the rest obtained from reference TRBV19 and TRBJ2-5, is as follows: DGGITQSPKYLFRKEGQNVTLSCEQNLNHDAMYWYRQDPGQGLRLIYYSQIVNDFQKGDIAEGYSVSREKKESFPLTVTSAQKNPTAFYLCASSFSGSGAETQYFGPGTRLLVL.

The count of this clone is one. V gene TRBV11-2 combines with J gene TRBJ1-1; D call uncertain. CDR1 and CDR2 from the germline V gene are SGHAT and FQNNGV. The CDR3 is made up of 12 amino acids. V was cut by 1 base and J by 10 bases, with 10 bases left in between. The CDR3 spells CASSLVKDGAFF. The CDR3 DNA sequence: TGTGCCAGCAGCTTAGTTAAGGATGGAGCTTTCTTT.

V gene TRBV4-1 combines with J gene TRBJ1-1, with a tentative D call TRBD1 (6 bases). Germline V gene sequence: CDR1 MGHRA, CDR2 YSYEKL. V dropped 3 bases and J dropped 2 bases, with 10 bases sitting between them. This CDR3 is built from 14 residues. The CDR3 DNA reads as TGCGCCAGCAGCCACCGACAGGATAACACTGAAGCTTTCTTT. This codes for CASSHRQDNTEAFF.

This clone is medium-sized by share. V and J are TRBV7-2 and TRBJ2-2; D unclear. Germline loops: CDR1 SGHTA, CDR2 FQGNSA. Trimming pared 2 bases from V and 3 bases from J, leaving 4 bases between. The CDR3 has 13 residues. The CDR3 loop reads CASSLSYTGELFF. The CDR3 nucleotides are TGTGCCAGCAGCTTAAGTTACACCGGGGAGCTGTTTTTT.

This chain links TRBV27 with TRBJ1-1; 10 bases align to TRBD1. V lost 5 bases, J lost 7 bases, and 13 bases stayed unmatched. There are 16 residues in the CDR3. Per the germline V gene, CDR1 is MNHEY and CDR2 is SMNVEV (reference sequence). CDR3 residues: CASSHRQGALKDEAFF. The CDR3 bases are TGTGCCAGCAGTCATCGACAGGGGGCGTTAAAGGATGAAGCTTTCTTT.

V and J are TRBV5-5 and TRBJ1-5; D gene uncertain. Per germline, CDR1 SGHKS and CDR2 YYEKEE (reference sequence). The CDR3 is 13 residues long. Trimming removed 4 bases from V and 3 bases from J, with 8 bases in between. CDR3 in amino acids: CASSPWDNQPQHF. The CDR3, as DNA: TGTGCCAGCAGCCCGTGGGACAATCAGCCCCAGCATTTT.

The chain recombines TRBV5-5 with TRBJ2-7; TRBD1 might be the D (5 bases). V lost 3 bases and J lost 3, with 10 bases in between. The CDR3 is made up of 13 amino acids. Germline V gives CDR1 SGHKS, CDR2 YYEKEE (reference sequence). CDR3 sequence reads: CASSSLDSYEQYF. In DNA form, the CDR3 reads TGTGCCAGCAGCTCGCTAGACAGCTACGAGCAGTACTTC.

This rearrangement joins TRBV9 to TRBJ2-3, with D tentatively TRBD2 (6 bases). This CDR3 has 18 amino acids. CDR1 is SGDLS and CDR2 is YYNGEE in the germline V gene. V lost 0 bases, J lost 1 base, and 18 bases lay in between. The CDR3 DNA reads as TGTGCCAGCAGCGTAGGGGCGGGGTCGAAACAACGCACAGATACGCAGTATTTT. Translating it yields CASSVGAGSKQRTDTQYF. Supplemented by reference TRBV9 and TRBJ2-3, the full variable domain reads DSGVTQTPKHLITATGQRVTLRCSPRSGDLSVYWYQQSLDQGLQFLIQYYNGEERAKGNILERFSAQQFPDLHSELNLSSLELGDSALYFCASSVGAGSKQRTDTQYFGPGTRLTVL.

The sample holds a few counts of this clone. The genes are TRBV7-8 and TRBJ1-5; D not certain. The CDR3 is 14 residues long. The germline CDR1 and CDR2 sequences are SGHVS and FQNEAQ. The V end lost 5 bases, the J end lost 1 base, and 9 bases lay between the germline ends. The CDR3 DNA reads as TGTGCCAGCAGCCCTTTTACGAGCAATCAGCCCCAGCATTTT. Translation: CASSPFTSNQPQHF.

The CDR3 sequence: CASLTVSSQPQHF. The CDR3, as DNA: TGTGCCAGCCTGACAGTTTCTAGTCAGCCCCAGCATTTT. The chain is built from TRBV14 and TRBJ1-5; D is perhaps TRBD1 (5 bases). Trimming pared 8 bases from V and 6 bases from J, leaving 14 bases between. This CDR3 has 13 residues. The germline CDR1 and CDR2 sequences are SGHDN and FVKESK.

This clone appeared once. The chain employs TRBV10-3 and TRBJ1-2, with D possibly being TRBD1 (5 bases). The germline V and J ends were trimmed by 2 bases and 3 bases, with 13 bases remaining between them. This CDR3 region has 15 residues. Germline assignment: CDR1 ENHRY and CDR2 SYGVKD. The CDR3 loop reads CAISETIRDHYGYTF. In DNA, the CDR3 is TGTGCCATCAGTGAGACTATAAGGGACCACTATGGCTACACCTTC.

The chain links TRBV5-6 to TRBJ2-7; no clear D gene. CDR1 is SGHDT, CDR2 YYEEEE, per germline. Trimming cost V 0 bases and J 2 bases, with 12 bases left between them. This CDR3 is built from 15 residues. CDR3 sequence (DNA): TGTGCCAGCAGCTTGGTAGTATGGCAGACCTACGAGCAGTACTTC. Protein sequence: CASSLVVWQTYEQYF.

The chain joins TRBV15 to TRBJ2-1, with D tentatively TRBD1 (6 bases). This CDR3 spans 14 amino acids. Per the germline V gene, CDR1 is LNHNV and CDR2 is YYDKDF (reference sequence). V dropped 5 bases and J dropped 4 bases, with 12 bases sitting between them. The CDR3 region is CATSEKQGYNEQFF. CDR3 sequence (DNA): TGTGCCACCAGCGAAAAACAGGGTTACAATGAGCAGTTCTTC.

This clone rates as large (0.1 to 1%). J is TRBJ2-3 and V is TRBV4-2; 8 bases map to TRBD2. The CDR3 runs to 18 residues. J lost 1 base, V lost 0 bases, and 9 bases had no gene match. CDR1 and CDR2 from the germline V gene are LGHNA and YNFKEQ. The CDR3 protein is CASSQDSVLAVGTDTQYF. The DNA of the CDR3 is TGTGCCAGCAGCCAAGATAGCGTACTAGCGGTGGGCACAGATACGCAGTATTTT.

This rearrangement joins TRBV7-2 to TRBJ2-1; weak D call: TRBD2 (5 bases). This CDR3 has 15 residues. CDR1 and CDR2 (germline): SGHTA, FQGNSA. Trimming left V 5 bases short and J 10 bases short, with 21 bases between. The CDR3 region is CASSPAGLEGNEQFF. CDR3 bases: TGTGCCAGCAGCCCCGCTGGACTGGAAGGGAACGAGCAGTTCTTC.

This rearrangement joins TRBV4-2 to TRBJ2-7; 15 nucleotides match TRBD2. The junction had 5 bases not matched to a gene; V was cut back by 4 bases and J by 4 bases. The germline V gene has CDR1 LGHNA and CDR2 YNFKEQ. This CDR3 region has 16 residues. The CDR3 sequence is CASSRGLAGGPYEQYF. CDR3 coding DNA: TGTGCCAGCAGCCGCGGACTAGCGGGAGGGCCGTACGAGCAGTACTTC.